These T cell receptor beta chains were read from a single sample in a study of radiotherapy plus CTLA-4 blockade in lung cancer. Profiling relied on immunoSEQ multiplex PCR, and the TCRdb table lists in-frame clones only, not all of them. The sample records 35,000 or so clones, approximately 85% being singletons. The specimen was peripheral blood, collected from a patient treated with radiotherapy plus ipilimumab. The receptors here all came from a human donor with non-small cell lung cancer who had stable disease on radiotherapy plus ipilimumab. Both conserved end residues are trimmed from each CDR3. D genes are given only for firm matches.

J gene	V gene	D gene	CDR3 protein
TRBJ2-7	TRBV7-8	TRBD1	ASSVGTGGIVGEQY
TRBJ1-5	TRBV7-3	-	ASSESRGQPQH
TRBJ2-7	TRBV20-1	-	GGRRSYEQY
TRBJ2-1	TRBV6-6	-	ASSRSRFLF
TRBJ2-1	TRBV13	-	ASSSGGRGGAEKQF
TRBJ1-3	TRBV7-2	-	ASSVDSASGNTIY
TRBJ1-6	TRBV30	TRBD1	AWSAIGQGVSPLH
TRBJ2-1	TRBV7-3	-	ASSLTGAYNEQF
TRBJ1-1	TRBV9	-	ASSVDRGGNTEAF
TRBJ2-7	TRBV27	-	ASSLSAPTRRPYEQY
TRBJ2-1	TRBV19	TRBD2	ASSKEHRDYGANEQF
TRBJ1-4	TRBV5-1	TRBD1	ASSSGTGGDYEKLF
TRBJ2-1	TRBV19	TRBD2	ASSMGLAAYNEQF
TRBJ2-1	TRBV28	-	ASSLVREQF
TRBJ2-5	TRBV4-3	-	ASSQVFRGQETQY
TRBJ2-7	TRBV7-8	TRBD1	ASSQGQGATYEQY
TRBJ2-7	TRBV18	TRBD1	ASSPAQGAMYEQY
TRBJ2-3	TRBV30	-	AWSGGESLRTDTQY
TRBJ2-2	TRBV4-3	TRBD2	ASSQARFYSGRNTGELF
TRBJ1-5	TRBV28	-	AVARGFSNQPQH
TRBJ1-2	TRBV5-1	TRBD1	ASSLGTGRYGYT
TRBJ2-1	TRBV28	-	ASSNPGEARDNEQF
TRBJ1-2	TRBV5-4	TRBD1	ASSHGTGGNYGYT
TRBJ1-1	TRBV7-2	TRBD1	ASSLGAGGTEAF
TRBJ1-1	TRBV19	-	ASCQNTEAF
TRBJ2-3	TRBV4-1	TRBD2	ASSQDPSGRDTQY
TRBJ2-5	TRBV7-9	-	ASSLKVLRSETQY
TRBJ2-1	TRBV7-9	-	ASSRMERGNEQF
TRBJ2-1	TRBV11-2	-	ASSLGRKVTDFSYNEQF
TRBJ2-1	TRBV6-1	TRBD2	ASSALYESTSGRNEQF
TRBJ2-3	TRBV19	TRBD2	ASSQLAGSTDTQY
TRBJ2-7	TRBV5-4	-	ASSPRLGGNYEQY
TRBJ2-1	TRBV21-1	-	ATSSRPGLGGRAGHEQF
TRBJ2-6	TRBV5-8	TRBD2	ASSWTGGAGANVLT
TRBJ2-2	TRBV4-3	TRBD2	ASSQSLAVNTGELF
TRBJ1-2	TRBV7-8	-	ASSPPRSGYT
TRBJ2-7	TRBV5-1	-	ASSLAGGLSSYEQY
TRBJ1-5	TRBV29-1	-	SVETGTNQPQH
TRBJ2-3	TRBV12-5	-	ASGLDGQSTDTQY
TRBJ2-1	TRBV10-3	-	AISESPPSGVSYNEQF
TRBJ1-1	TRBV5-1	-	ASSFGGRIVKNTEAF
TRBJ2-2	TRBV7-3	TRBD1	ASSFRDRENGELF